This T cell receptor (beta chain) was captured by sequencing in a study of shared clonotypes between healthy human individuals. At the level of the study: Those who served as donors were a couple of women and three men between the ages of 18 and 49.

Concerning this clone: Its antigen remains unknown.

Findings of the study overall: Sampling covered nothing but blood. Tissue TCR repertoires likely differ from those found in blood. The genetic and exposure-history diversity represented was limited by few donors.

Germline V gives CDR1 MGHDK, CDR2 SYGVNS. The CDR3 runs to 14 residues. The V segment lost 4 bases and the J segment 6 bases; nucleotides outside the gene matches: 3. Naivety among CD8 cells was defined by CD45RO negativity and positive CCR7 selection, thereby excluding terminally differentiated effector memory CD45RA+ cells. This table comes from immunoSEQ multiplex PCR, and its TCRdb copy is limited to in-frame clones, with some not included. The sample includes approximately 810,000 clones, over 90% seen only once; the top ten take about 25%. The receptor was isolated from a man aged 25 to 40 in good health. Material for sequencing was naive CD8+ T cells sorted from blood. The V and J genes are TRBV25-1 and TRBJ2-1; the match to TRBD1 covers 10 bases. CDR3 bases: TGTGCCAGCAGTGTTCGGACAGGGGGCAATGAGCAGTTCTTC. Translation gives CASSVRTGGNEQFF.